The TCR beta chain described here comes from a study of early T cells in non-severe SARS-CoV-2 infection. Study background: Bulk RNA isolated from unsorted whole blood underwent sequencing; chains were not paired.

Notes on the study in general: In VDJdb matching, anti-spike CD8 responses were favored while private and CD4 specificities went missing.

This clonotype was recorded a few times. Its antigen is still unknown. Germline V gives CDR1 MNHEY, CDR2 SVGEGT. The trim removed 5 bases at V and 2 bases at J, leaving 9 bases unmatched. CDR3 size: 16 residues. Individual cDNA molecules received unique molecular identifiers during library preparation. TCRdb analysed the 5' RACE reads with MiXCR anew, one entry per CDR3 protein. The sample records tens of thousands of distinct CDR3 sequences, approximately 12% being singletons. Sequenced material: whole blood, taken at baseline. This clonotype was obtained from an adult who was a healthcare worker with PCR-confirmed SARS-CoV-2 infection or an uninfected control (not recorded which). The donor label of this sample is uncertain. The J gene is TRBJ2-7, the V gene TRBV6-2 or TRBV6-3; TRBD1 agrees at 10 bases. CDR3 in amino acids: CASSRPGQGIAYEQYV. In DNA form, the CDR3 reads TGTGCCAGCAGTAGACCGGGACAGGGGATCGCCTACGAGCAGTACGTC.